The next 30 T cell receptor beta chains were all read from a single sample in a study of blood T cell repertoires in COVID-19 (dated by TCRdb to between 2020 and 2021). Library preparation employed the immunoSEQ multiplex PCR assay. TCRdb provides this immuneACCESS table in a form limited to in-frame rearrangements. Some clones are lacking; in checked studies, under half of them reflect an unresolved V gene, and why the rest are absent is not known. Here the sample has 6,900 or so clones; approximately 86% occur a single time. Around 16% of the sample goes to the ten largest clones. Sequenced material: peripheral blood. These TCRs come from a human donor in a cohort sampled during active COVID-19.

The CDR3 bases are TGTGCCAGCAGCCCCTGGGCGGGGAATCGTTACGAGCAGTACTTC. Its protein is CASSPWAGNRYEQYF. The chain carries TRBV7-9 and TRBJ2-7; the D gene is possibly TRBD2 (6 bases). CDR3 length: 15 amino acids. Looked up from germline, CDR1 is SEHNR and CDR2 is FQNEAQ (reference sequence). With 5 bases removed from V and 4 bases from J, the gap between germline ends came to 18 bases.

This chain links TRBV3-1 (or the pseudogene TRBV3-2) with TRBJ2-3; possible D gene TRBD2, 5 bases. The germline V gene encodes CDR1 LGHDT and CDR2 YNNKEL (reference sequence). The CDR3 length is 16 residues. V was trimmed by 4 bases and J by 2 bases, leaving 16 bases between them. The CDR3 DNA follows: TGTGCCAGCAGCCCTATCCTGGACTTTTTCACAGATACGCAGTATTTT. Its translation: CASSPILDFFTDTQYF.

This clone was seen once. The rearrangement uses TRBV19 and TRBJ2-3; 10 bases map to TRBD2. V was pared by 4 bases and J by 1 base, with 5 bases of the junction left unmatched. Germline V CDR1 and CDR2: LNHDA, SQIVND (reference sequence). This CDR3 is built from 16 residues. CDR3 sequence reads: CASSNTGTSGTDTQYF. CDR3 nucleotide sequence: TGTGCCAGTAGTAATACCGGGACTAGCGGCACAGATACGCAGTATTTT.

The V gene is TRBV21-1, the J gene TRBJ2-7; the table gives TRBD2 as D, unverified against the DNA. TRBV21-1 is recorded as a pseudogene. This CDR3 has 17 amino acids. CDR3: CASSKVGSGRGSYEQYF. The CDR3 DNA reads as TGTGCCAGCAGCAAAGTTGGGAGCGGGAGGGGTTCCTACGAGCAGTACTTC.

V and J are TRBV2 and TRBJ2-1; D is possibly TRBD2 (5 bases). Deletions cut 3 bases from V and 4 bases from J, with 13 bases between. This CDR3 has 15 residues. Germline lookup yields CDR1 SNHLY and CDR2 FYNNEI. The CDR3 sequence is CASSESRVPYNEQFF. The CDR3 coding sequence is TGTGCCAGCAGTGAGTCGCGGGTCCCGTACAATGAGCAGTTCTTC. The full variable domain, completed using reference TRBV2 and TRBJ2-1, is EPEVTQTPSHQVTQMGQEVILRCVPISNHLYFYWYRQILGQKVEFLVSFYNNEISEKSEIFDDQFSVERPDGSNFTLKIRSTKLEDSAMYFCASSESRVPYNEQFFGPGTRLTVL.

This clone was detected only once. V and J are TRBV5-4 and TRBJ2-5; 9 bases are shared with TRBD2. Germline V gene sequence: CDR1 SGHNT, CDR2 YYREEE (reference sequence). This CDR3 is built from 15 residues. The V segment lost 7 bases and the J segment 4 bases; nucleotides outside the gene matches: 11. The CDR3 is CASARGLALGETQYF. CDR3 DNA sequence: TGTGCCAGCGCCCGGGGACTAGCCCTGGGAGAGACCCAGTACTTC.

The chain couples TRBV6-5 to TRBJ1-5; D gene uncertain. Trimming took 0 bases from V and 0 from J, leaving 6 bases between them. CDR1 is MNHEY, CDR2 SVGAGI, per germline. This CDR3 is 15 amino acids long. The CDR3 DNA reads TGTGCCAGCAGTTACTCTGGGCATAGCAATCAGCCCCAGCATTTT. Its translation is CASSYSGHSNQPQHF.

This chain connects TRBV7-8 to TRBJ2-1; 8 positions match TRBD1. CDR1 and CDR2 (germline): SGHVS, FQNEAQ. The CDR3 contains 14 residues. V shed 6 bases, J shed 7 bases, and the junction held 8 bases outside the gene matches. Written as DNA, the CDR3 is TGTGCCAGCAGGCGACGACAGGGGCGGAATGAGCAGTTCTTC. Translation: CASRRRQGRNEQFF.

The CDR3 protein is CASSPQGFSTLSAYEQYF. Written as DNA, the CDR3 is TGTGCCAGCAGCCCCCAGGGGTTCAGTACCCTATCTGCCTACGAGCAGTACTTC. The J gene is TRBJ2-7, the V gene TRBV7-9; weak D call: TRBD1 (6 bases). CDR1 and CDR2 (germline): SEHNR, FQNEAQ (reference sequence). The CDR3 is 18 residues long. V lost 5 bases and J lost 2, with 25 bases in between.

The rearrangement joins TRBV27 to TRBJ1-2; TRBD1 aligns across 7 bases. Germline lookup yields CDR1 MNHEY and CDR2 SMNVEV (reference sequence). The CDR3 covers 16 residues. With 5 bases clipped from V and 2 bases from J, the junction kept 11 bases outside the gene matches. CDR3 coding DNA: TGTGCCAGCAGTATTATTGCCCCGACAGGGAACTATGGCTACACCTTC. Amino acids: CASSIIAPTGNYGYTF.

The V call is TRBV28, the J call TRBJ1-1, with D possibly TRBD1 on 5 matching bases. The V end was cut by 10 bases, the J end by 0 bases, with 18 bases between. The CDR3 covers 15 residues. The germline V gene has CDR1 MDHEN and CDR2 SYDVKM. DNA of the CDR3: TGTGCCATCCTAGCGAGCCGAGGGGTGAACACTGAAGCTTTCTTT. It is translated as CAILASRGVNTEAFF.

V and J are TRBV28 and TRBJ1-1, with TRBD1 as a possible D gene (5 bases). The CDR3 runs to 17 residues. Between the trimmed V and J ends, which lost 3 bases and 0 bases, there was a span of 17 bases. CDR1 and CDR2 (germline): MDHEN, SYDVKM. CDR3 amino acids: CASSFLPGETVNTEAFF. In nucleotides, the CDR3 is TGTGCCAGCAGTTTCCTCCCGGGGGAAACGGTGAACACTGAAGCTTTCTTT.

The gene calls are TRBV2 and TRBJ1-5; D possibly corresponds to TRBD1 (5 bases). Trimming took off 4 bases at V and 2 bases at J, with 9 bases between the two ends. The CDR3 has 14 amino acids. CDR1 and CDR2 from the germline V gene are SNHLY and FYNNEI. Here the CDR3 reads CASSAQGGNQPQHF. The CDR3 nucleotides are TGTGCCAGCAGTGCGCAGGGTGGCAATCAGCCCCAGCATTTT.

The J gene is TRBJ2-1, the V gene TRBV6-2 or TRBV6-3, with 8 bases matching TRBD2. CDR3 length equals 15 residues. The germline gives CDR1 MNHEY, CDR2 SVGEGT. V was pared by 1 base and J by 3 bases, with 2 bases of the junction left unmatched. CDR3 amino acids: CASSYYTSGYNEQFF. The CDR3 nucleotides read TGTGCCAGCAGTTACTATACTAGCGGCTACAATGAGCAGTTCTTC.

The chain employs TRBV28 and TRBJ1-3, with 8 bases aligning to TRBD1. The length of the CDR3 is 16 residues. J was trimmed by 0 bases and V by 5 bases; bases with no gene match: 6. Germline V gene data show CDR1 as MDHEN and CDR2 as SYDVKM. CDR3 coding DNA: TGTGCCAGCAGTCGACAGGGGACCCACTCTGGAAACACCATATATTTT. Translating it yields CASSRQGTHSGNTIYF.

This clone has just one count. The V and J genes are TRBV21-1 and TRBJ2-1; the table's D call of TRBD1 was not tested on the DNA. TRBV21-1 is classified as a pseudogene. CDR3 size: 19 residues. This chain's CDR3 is CASSKAKHWGPSSYNEQFF. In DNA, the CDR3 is TGTGCCAGCAGCAAAGCCAAACATTGGGGCCCCAGCTCCTACAATGAGCAGTTCTTC.

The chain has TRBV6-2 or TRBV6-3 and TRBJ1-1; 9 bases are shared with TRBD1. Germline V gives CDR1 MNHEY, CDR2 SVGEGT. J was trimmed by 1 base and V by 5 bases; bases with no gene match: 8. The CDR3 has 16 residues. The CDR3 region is CASSLTTGGWNTEAFF. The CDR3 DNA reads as TGTGCCAGCAGTCTAACGACAGGGGGATGGAACACTGAAGCTTTCTTT.

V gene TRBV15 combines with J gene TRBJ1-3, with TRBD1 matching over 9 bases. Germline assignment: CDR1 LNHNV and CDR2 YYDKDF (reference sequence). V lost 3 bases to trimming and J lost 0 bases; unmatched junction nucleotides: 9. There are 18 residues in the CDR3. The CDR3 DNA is TGTGCCACCAGCAGGCGGGACAGGGACCTGCTCTCTGGAAACACCATATATTTT. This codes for CATSRRDRDLLSGNTIYF.

CDR3 protein: CASSHDSSDSGNTIYF. CDR3 in DNA: TGTGCCAGCTCACACGACTCGTCGGACTCTGGAAACACCATATATTTT. The chain has TRBV18 and TRBJ1-3; D unclear. The germline V and J ends were trimmed by 4 bases and 0 bases, with 13 bases remaining between them. There are 16 residues in the CDR3. The germline V gene has CDR1 KGHSH and CDR2 LQKENI.

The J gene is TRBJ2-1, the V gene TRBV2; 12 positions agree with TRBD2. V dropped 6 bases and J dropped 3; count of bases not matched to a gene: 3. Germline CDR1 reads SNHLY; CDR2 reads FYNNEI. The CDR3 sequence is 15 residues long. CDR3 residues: CASSQTSGSYNEQFF. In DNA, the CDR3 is TGTGCCAGCAGCCAGACTAGCGGGAGCTACAATGAGCAGTTCTTC.

In nucleotides, the CDR3 is TGTGCCAGCAGGGTAGACAGCCAACACTACAATGAGCAGTTCTTC. Translating it yields CASRVDSQHYNEQFF. The chain carries TRBV6-5 and TRBJ2-1; tentatively, D is TRBD1 (5 bases). In germline, CDR1 is MNHEY, CDR2 SVGAGI. Trimming took 6 bases from V and 3 from J, leaving 15 bases between them. The CDR3 is made up of 15 amino acids.

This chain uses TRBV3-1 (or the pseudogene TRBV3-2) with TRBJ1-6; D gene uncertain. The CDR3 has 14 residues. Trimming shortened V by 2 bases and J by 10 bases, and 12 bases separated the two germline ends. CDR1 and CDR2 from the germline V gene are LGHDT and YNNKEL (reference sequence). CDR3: CASSQLRVKSPLHF. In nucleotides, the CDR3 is TGTGCCAGCAGCCAATTGAGGGTAAAATCACCCCTCCACTTT.

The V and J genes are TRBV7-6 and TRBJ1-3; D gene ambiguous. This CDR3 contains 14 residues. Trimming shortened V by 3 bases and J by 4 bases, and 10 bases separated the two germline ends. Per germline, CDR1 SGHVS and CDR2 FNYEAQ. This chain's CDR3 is CASSFGGGGNTIYF. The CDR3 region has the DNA TGTGCCAGCAGCTTTGGAGGTGGCGGAAACACCATATATTTT.

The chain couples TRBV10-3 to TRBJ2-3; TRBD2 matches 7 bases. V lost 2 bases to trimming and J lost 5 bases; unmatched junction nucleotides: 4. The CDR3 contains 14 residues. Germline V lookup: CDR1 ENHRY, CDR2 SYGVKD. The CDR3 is CAISEPSGQDTQYF. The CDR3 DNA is TGTGCCATCAGTGAGCCTAGCGGTCAAGATACGCAGTATTTT.

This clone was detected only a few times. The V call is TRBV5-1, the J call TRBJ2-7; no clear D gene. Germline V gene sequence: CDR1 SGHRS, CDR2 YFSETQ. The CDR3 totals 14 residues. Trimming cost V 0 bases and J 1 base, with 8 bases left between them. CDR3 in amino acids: CASSLVSLSYEQYF. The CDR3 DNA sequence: TGCGCCAGCAGCTTGGTTAGCCTTTCCTACGAGCAGTACTTC.

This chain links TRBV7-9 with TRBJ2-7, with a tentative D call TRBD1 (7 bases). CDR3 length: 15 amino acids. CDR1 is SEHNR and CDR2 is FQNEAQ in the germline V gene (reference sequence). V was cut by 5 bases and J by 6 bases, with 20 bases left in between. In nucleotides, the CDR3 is TGTGCCAGCAGCCAAGGCGGGACAGCCTCTTCCGAGCAGTACTTC. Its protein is CASSQGGTASSEQYF.

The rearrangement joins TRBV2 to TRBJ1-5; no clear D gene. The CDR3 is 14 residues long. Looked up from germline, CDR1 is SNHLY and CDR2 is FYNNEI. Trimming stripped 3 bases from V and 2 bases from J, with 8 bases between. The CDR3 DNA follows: TGTGCCAGCAGTGAGCGCTCTGGCAATCAGCCCCAGCATTTT. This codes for CASSERSGNQPQHF.

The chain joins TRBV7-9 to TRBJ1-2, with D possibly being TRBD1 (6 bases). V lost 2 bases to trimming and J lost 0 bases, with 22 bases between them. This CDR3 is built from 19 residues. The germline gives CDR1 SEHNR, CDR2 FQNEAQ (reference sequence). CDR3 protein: CASSLSGWGRSVANYGYTF. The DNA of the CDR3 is TGTGCCAGCAGCTTATCAGGTTGGGGGCGATCGGTCGCTAACTATGGCTACACCTTC.

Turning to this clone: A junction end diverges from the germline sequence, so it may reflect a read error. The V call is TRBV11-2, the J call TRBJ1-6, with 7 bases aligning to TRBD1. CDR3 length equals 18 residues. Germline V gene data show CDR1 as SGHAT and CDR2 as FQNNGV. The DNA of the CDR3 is TGTGCCAGCAGCTTAGGCCATTTGGGGACAGCCTACAATTCACCCCTCCACTTT. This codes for CASSLGHLGTAYNSPLHF.

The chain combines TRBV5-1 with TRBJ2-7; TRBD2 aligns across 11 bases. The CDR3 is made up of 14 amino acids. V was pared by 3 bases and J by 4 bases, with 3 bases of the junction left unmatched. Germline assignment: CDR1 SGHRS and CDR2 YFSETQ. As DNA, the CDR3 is TGCGCCAGCAGCTATACTAGCGGGGGTTACGAGCAGTACTTC. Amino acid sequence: CASSYTSGGYEQYF.